The TCR beta chain under discussion was sequenced for a study of vaccination effects on CD4 cells after COVID-19. Study context: A couple of convalescent donors provided samples 16 days and one week before vaccination.

Clones were read by immunoSEQ multiplex PCR, and TCRdb kept only the in-frame ones, dropping some. The sample includes 60,000 to 75,000 clones, over 65% of them seen just once. The CDR3 runs 16 residues. After removal of 5 bases from V and 4 bases from J, the junction contained 8 bases not matched to a gene. Germline V gives CDR1 SGHVS, CDR2 FQNEAQ. Antigen-specific CD4+ T cell clonotypes were called by their expansion after viral peptide-pool culture in ViraFEST. It was after nine to eleven days of culture that CD4+ T cells were isolated. This individual tested PCR-positive for SARS-CoV-2 infection between March and December 2020. In culture with 10 IU/ml IL-2 and roughly 10 ug/ml peptides, PBMC were grown at some 2 million per well. A peptide pool from HIV-1 Nef constituted the negative control culture. Cultures received IL-2 medium that replaced half the medium on days 3 and 7. In regard to this clone: Its antigen is still unknown.

The clonotype was recovered from a human donor who had a prior SARS-CoV-2 infection. The source was CD4+ T cells from PBMCs cultured with HIV peptides, collected before COVID-19 vaccination. Subset noted: HIV-1 Nef peptide pool negative control/reference culture. V usage is TRBV7-8 and J usage is TRBJ1-4, with 9 bases lining up with TRBD1. In DNA, the CDR3 is TGTGCCAGCAGCCCCGATCTGGGACAGGGTAATGAAAAACTGTTTTTT. It encodes CASSPDLGQGNEKLFF.